This entry lists 11 T cell receptor beta chains sequenced from one sample in a study of blood T cell repertoires in COVID-19. Generated by immunoSEQ multiplex PCR, the TCRdb table keeps only in-frame clones and is missing some. Of about 140,000 clones listed, 82% are singletons. Sample: peripheral blood. The receptor source for this set is a woman of 80 years or more with acute or convalescent COVID-19.

The chain links TRBV24-1 to TRBJ1-5; tentatively, D is TRBD1 (6 bases). The germline V gene encodes CDR1 KGHDR and CDR2 SFDVKD. There are 17 residues in the CDR3. V was clipped by 4 bases and J by 2 bases, with 17 bases between them. DNA for the CDR3: TGTGCCACCAGTGACCCAAAACAGGGCTCGGGCAATCAGCCCCAGCATTTT. This gives the protein CATSDPKQGSGNQPQHF.

V gene TRBV5-1 combines with J gene TRBJ2-3; 11 nucleotides match TRBD1. V shed 4 bases, J shed 4 bases, and the junction held 5 bases outside the gene matches. Germline CDR1 is SGHRS and CDR2 is YFSETQ. The CDR3 totals 15 residues. The CDR3 DNA follows: TGCGCCAGCAGCAGCGGGACAGGGGGGGCAGATACGCAGTATTTT. Amino acid sequence: CASSSGTGGADTQYF.

The chain uses TRBV7-8 and TRBJ2-5; D is perhaps TRBD2 (7 bases). Germline CDR1 SGHVS, CDR2 FQNEAQ. This CDR3 is 18 amino acids long. Trimming pared 5 bases from V and 1 base from J, leaving 23 bases between. This CDR3 reads CASSDPSKRGALQETQYF. The DNA for the CDR3 is TGTGCCAGCAGCGACCCATCGAAACGGGGGGCCCTCCAAGAGACCCAGTACTTC.

The CDR3 protein is CASRTDWTHQFF. CDR3 nucleotides: TGTGCCAGCAGAACGGACTGGACGCATCAGTTCTTC. The chain couples TRBV2 to TRBJ2-1; possibly TRBD2 for D (5 bases). The CDR3 spans 12 residues. Germline CDR1 is SNHLY and CDR2 is FYNNEI. The ends were cut back, 6 bases at V and 13 bases at J, with 16 bases in the middle.

The chain's CDR3 is CASSQVGGSKNIQYF. The DNA for the CDR3 is TGCGCCAGCAGCCAAGTAGGTGGGAGTAAAAACATTCAGTACTTC. The chain recombines TRBV4-1 with TRBJ2-4, with D possibly being TRBD2 (5 bases). Per germline, CDR1 MGHRA and CDR2 YSYEKL. The CDR3 loop spans 15 amino acids. The V end lost 1 base, the J end lost 4 bases, and 11 bases lay between the germline ends.

The chain couples TRBV4-1 to TRBJ2-3, with D perhaps TRBD2 (6 bases). CDR3 size: 17 residues. Germline V gene sequence: CDR1 MGHRA, CDR2 YSYEKL. V lost 1 base and J 0 bases, leaving 14 bases between the germline ends. The CDR3 bases are TGCGCCAGCAGCCAAGCTGAGCTAGCGACTAGCACAGATACGCAGTATTTT. As protein: CASSQAELATSTDTQYF.

This chain connects TRBV11-3 to TRBJ2-1, with D maybe TRBD2 (5 bases). The CDR3 runs 16 residues. V shed 2 bases and J shed 0 bases, with 11 bases lying between them. CDR1 SGHNT and CDR2 YENEEA come from the germline V gene. CDR3 bases: TGTGCCAGCAGCTTAAACCCAACTAGCTCCTACAATGAGCAGTTCTTC. Translation: CASSLNPTSSYNEQFF. Combining the CDR3 with reference TRBV11-3 and TRBJ2-1 gives the whole variable domain EAGVVQSPRYKIIEKKQPVAFWCNPISGHNTLYWYLQNLGQGPELLIRYENEEAVDDSQLPKDRFSAERLKGVDSTLKIQPAELGDSAVYLCASSLNPTSSYNEQFFGPGTRLTVL.

This clone was detected once. The chain employs TRBV27 and TRBJ2-3; possible D gene TRBD1, 5 bases. The germline V gene has CDR1 MNHEY and CDR2 SMNVEV (reference sequence). This CDR3 comprises 15 residues. The ends were cut back, 2 bases at V and 4 bases at J, with 13 bases in the middle. CDR3 protein: CASSLTGRDADTQYF. The DNA for the CDR3 is TGTGCCAGCAGTTTAACGGGCAGGGATGCAGATACGCAGTATTTT.

This clone was detected once. The gene calls are TRBV11-2 and TRBJ1-1; 7 bases line up with TRBD1. Germline V gene data show CDR1 as SGHAT and CDR2 as FQNNGV. The CDR3 runs to 14 residues. Losses at the gene ends were 5 bases for V and 2 bases for J; bases not matched to a gene: 5. The CDR3 nucleotides read TGTGCCAGCAGCCAAAGACAGGGAAACACTGAAGCTTTCTTT. It codes for CASSQRQGNTEAFF.

The V and J genes are TRBV27 and TRBJ2-5, with D possibly TRBD1 on 5 matching bases. With 1 base removed from V and 2 bases from J, the gap between germline ends came to 11 bases. Germline V gives CDR1 MNHEY, CDR2 SMNVEV (reference sequence). The length of the CDR3 is 15 residues. CDR3 sequence reads: CASSLYPSGQETQYF. Written as DNA, the CDR3 is TGTGCCAGCAGTTTATATCCATCAGGGCAAGAGACCCAGTACTTC.

V gene TRBV7-9 combines with J gene TRBJ2-1, with D perhaps matching TRBD2 (6 bases). Trimming removed 3 bases from V and 10 bases from J, with 19 bases in between. The CDR3 has 15 residues. Germline values: CDR1 SEHNR, CDR2 FQNEAQ (reference sequence). CDR3 in DNA: TGTGCCAGCAGCTTGATACGGGACTCCCGATCCGAGCAGTTCTTC. As protein: CASSLIRDSRSEQFF.